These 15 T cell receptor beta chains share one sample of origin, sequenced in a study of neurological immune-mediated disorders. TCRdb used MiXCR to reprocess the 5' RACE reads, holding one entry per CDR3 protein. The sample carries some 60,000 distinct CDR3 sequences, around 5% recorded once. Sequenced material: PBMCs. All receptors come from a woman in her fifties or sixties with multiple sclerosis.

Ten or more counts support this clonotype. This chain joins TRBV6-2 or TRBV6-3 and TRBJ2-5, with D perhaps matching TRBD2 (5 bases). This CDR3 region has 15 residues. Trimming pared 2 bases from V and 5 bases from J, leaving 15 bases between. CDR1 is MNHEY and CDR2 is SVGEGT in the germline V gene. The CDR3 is CASSYPGRGPETQYF. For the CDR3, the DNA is TGTGCCAGCAGTTACCCGGGGAGAGGTCCTGAGACCCAGTACTTC.

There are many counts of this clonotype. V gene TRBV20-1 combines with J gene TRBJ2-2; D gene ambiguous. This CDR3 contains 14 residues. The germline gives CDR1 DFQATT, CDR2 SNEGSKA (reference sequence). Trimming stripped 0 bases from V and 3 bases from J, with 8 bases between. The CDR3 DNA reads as TGCAGTGCTAGAGATTTGAGCTACACCGGGGAGCTGTTTTTT. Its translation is CSARDLSYTGELFF.

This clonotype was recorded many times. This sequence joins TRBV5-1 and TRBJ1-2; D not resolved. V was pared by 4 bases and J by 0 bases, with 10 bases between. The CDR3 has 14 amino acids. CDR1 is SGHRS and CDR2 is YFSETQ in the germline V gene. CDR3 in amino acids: CASSPSAANYGYTF. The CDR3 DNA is TGCGCCAGCAGCCCAAGCGCAGCTAACTATGGCTACACCTTC. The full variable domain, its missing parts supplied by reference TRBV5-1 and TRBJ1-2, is KAGVTQTPRYLIKTRGQQVTLSCSPISGHRSVSWYQQTPGQGLQFLFEYFSETQRNKGNFPGRFSGRQFSNSRSEMNVSTLELGDSALYLCASSPSAANYGYTFGSGTRLTVV.

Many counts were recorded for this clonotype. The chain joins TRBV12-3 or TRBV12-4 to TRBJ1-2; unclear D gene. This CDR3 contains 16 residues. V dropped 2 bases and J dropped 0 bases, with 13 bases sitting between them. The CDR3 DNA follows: TGTGCCAGCAGTTTAAAAACCTCAGGATCTAACTATGGCTACACCTTC. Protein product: CASSLKTSGSNYGYTF.

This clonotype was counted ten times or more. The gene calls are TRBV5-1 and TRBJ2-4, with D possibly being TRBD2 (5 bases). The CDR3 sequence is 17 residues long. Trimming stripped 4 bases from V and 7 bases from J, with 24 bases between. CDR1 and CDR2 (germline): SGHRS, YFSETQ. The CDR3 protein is CASSRESDTHTGNIQYF. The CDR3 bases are TGCGCCAGCAGCCGCGAGTCGGATACCCACACGGGGAACATTCAGTACTTC.

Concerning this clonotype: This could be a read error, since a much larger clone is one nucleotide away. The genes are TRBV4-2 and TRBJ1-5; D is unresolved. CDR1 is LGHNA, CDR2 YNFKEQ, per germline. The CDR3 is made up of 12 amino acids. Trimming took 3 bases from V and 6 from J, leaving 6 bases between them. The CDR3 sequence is CASSHDGQPQHF. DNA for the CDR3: TGTGCCAGCAGCCACGACGGTCAGCCCCAGCATTTT.

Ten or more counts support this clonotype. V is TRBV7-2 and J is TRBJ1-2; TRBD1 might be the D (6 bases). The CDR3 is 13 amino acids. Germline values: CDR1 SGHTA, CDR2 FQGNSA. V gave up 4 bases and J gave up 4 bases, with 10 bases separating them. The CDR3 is CASSSTGFYGYTF. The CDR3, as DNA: TGTGCCAGCAGCTCTACAGGGTTCTATGGCTACACCTTC.

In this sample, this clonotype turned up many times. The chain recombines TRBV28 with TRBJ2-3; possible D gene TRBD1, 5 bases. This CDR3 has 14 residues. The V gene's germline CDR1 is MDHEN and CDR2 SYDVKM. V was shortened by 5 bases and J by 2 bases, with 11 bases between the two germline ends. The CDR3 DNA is TGTGCCAGCAGTACCAGGGTGGACACAGATACGCAGTATTTT. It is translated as CASSTRVDTDTQYF.

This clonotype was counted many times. The CDR3: CASGLVRDTQYF. The CDR3, as DNA: TGTGCTAGTGGTTTGGTAAGAGATACGCAGTATTTT. This chain links TRBV12-5 with TRBJ2-3; no clear D gene. This CDR3 is built from 12 residues. CDR1 is LGHNT and CDR2 is FRNRAP in the germline V gene. V lost 0 bases, J lost 5 bases, and 3 bases lay in between.

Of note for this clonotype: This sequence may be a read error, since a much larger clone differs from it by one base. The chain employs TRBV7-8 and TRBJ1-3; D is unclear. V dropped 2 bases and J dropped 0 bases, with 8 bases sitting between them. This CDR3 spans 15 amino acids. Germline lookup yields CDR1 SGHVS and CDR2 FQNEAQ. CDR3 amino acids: CASSLHETSGNTIYF. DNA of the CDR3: TGTGCCAGCAGCTTACATGAGACCTCTGGAAACACCATATATTTT. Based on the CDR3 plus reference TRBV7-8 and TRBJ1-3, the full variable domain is GAGVSQSPRYKVAKRGQDVALRCDPISGHVSLFWYQQALGQGPEFLTYFQNEAQLDKSGLPSDRFFAERPEGSVSTLKIQRTQQEDSAVYLCASSLHETSGNTIYFGEGSWLTVV.

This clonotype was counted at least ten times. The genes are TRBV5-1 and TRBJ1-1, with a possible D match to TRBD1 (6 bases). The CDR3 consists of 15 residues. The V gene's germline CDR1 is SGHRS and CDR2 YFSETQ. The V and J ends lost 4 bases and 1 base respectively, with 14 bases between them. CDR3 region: CASSLRQVPNTEAFF. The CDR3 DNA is TGCGCCAGCAGCCTAAGACAGGTCCCGAACACTGAAGCTTTCTTT.

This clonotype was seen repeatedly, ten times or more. The CDR3 DNA reads TGTGCCACCAGTGATGCCTATGGTGGCGAGCAGTTCTTC. Its protein is CATSDAYGGEQFF. This chain uses TRBV24-1 with TRBJ2-1; D gene unclear. CDR3 size: 13 residues. Trimming stripped 3 bases from V and 10 bases from J, with 12 bases between. Germline values: CDR1 KGHDR, CDR2 SFDVKD.

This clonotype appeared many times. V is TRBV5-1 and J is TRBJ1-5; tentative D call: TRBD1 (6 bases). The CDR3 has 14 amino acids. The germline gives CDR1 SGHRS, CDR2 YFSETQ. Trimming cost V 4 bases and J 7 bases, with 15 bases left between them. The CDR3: CASSPTGGGQPQHF. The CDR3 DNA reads TGCGCCAGCAGCCCCACGGGAGGGGGACAGCCCCAGCATTTT.

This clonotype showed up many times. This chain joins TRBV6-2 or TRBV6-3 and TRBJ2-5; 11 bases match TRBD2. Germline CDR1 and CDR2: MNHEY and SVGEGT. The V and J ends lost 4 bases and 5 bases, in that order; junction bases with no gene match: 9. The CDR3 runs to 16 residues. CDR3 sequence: CASSSPTSGDIETQYF. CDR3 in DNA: TGTGCCAGCAGTTCGCCGACTAGCGGGGACATTGAGACCCAGTACTTC.

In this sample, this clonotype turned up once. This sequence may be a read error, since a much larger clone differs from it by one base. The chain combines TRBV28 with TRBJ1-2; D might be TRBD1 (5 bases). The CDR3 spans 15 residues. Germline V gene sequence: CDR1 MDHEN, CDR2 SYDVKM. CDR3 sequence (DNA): TGTGACAGCAGTTTCCGCGGGGGGACGCGCTATGGCTACACCTTC. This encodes CDSSFRGGTRYGYTF.